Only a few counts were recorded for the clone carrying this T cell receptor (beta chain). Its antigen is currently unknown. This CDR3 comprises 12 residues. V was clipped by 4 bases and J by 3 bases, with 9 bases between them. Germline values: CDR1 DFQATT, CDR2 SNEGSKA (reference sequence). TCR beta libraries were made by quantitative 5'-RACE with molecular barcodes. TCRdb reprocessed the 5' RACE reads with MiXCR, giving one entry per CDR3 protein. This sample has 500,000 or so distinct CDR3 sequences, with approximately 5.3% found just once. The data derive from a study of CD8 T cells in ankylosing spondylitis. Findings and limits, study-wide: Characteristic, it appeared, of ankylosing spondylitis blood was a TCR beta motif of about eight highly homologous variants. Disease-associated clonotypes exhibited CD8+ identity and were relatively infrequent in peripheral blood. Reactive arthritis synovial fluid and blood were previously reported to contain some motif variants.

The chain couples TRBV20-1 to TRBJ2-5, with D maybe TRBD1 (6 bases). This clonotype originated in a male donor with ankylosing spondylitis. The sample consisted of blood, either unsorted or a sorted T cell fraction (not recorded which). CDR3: CSAKGDKETQYF. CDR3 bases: TGCAGTGCTAAGGGGGATAAAGAGACCCAGTACTTC.